A selection of T cell receptor beta chains follows, all from one sample in a study of OX40 agonist ivuxolimab in advanced cancers. Profiling relied on immunoSEQ multiplex PCR, and the TCRdb table lists in-frame clones only, not all of them. The table lists fewer than 30,000 clones, about 87% of them singletons. This specimen consisted of CD4+ or CD8+ T cells sorted from blood, obtained in a trial of the OX40 agonist ivuxolimab. Source of these receptors: an adult with an advanced solid tumor such as melanoma, head and neck, liver or kidney cancer. Each CDR3 is given with its conserved first and last residue. A D gene is named only where the DNA matches it firmly. The size field is filled for only some rows; it gives once, few, many or a size class.

J gene,clone size,D gene,V gene,CDR3 protein,CDR3 DNA
TRBJ1-5,NA,TRBD1,TRBV6-1,CASSGKQGSLSNQPQHF,TGTGCCAGCAGTGGTAAACAGGGGTCCCTTAGCAATCAGCCCCAGCATTTT
TRBJ1-3,NA,NA,TRBV4-1,CASSQAPLTARSGNTIYF,TGCGCCAGCAGCCAAGCCCCACTGACAGCTCGCTCTGGAAACACCATATATTTT
TRBJ2-7,NA,NA,TRBV6-5,CASSYPGAGEQYF,TGTGCCAGCAGTTACCCCGGTGCTGGCGAGCAGTACTTC
TRBJ1-3,NA,NA,TRBV7-6,CASSLGHGSGNTIYF,TGTGCCAGCAGCTTAGGTCATGGCTCTGGAAACACCATATATTTT
TRBJ1-3,NA,NA,TRBV19,CASSIFVQTGNTIYF,TGTGCCAGTAGTATTTTCGTCCAGACTGGAAACACCATATATTTT
TRBJ1-1,NA,TRBD1,TRBV5-1,CASSYSGTGDTEAFF,TGCGCCAGCAGCTACTCCGGGACAGGAGACACTGAAGCTTTCTTT
TRBJ2-6,NA,NA,TRBV11-2,CASSLDRRTSGANVLTF,TGTGCCAGCAGCTTAGATCGGCGGACCTCAGGGGCCAACGTCCTGACTTTC
TRBJ2-1,NA,TRBD2,TRBV2,CASRLTSGGALEQFF,TGTGCCAGCAGACTCACTAGCGGGGGGGCCTTAGAGCAGTTCTTC
TRBJ2-5,NA,NA,TRBV9,CASSASPFGTQYF,TGTGCCAGCAGCGCCTCGCCCTTTGGGACCCAGTACTTC
TRBJ2-4,NA,TRBD2,TRBV28,CASSTRGVNIQYF,TGTGCCAGCAGTACCCGGGGGGTAAACATTCAGTACTTC
TRBJ2-6,NA,NA,TRBV5-1,CASSLEVTASGANVLTF,TGCGCCAGCAGCTTGGAAGTGACAGCATCTGGGGCCAACGTCCTGACTTTC
TRBJ1-1,NA,TRBD1,TRBV29-1,CSVEVRRDSTEAFF,TGCAGCGTTGAAGTTAGGCGGGACAGCACTGAAGCTTTCTTT
TRBJ1-5,few,NA,TRBV7-8,CASSWAGQPNQPQHF,TGTGCCAGCAGCTGGGCCGGACAGCCCAATCAGCCCCAGCATTTT
TRBJ2-6,NA,NA,TRBV5-1,CASSLVSGPGANVLTF,TGCGCCAGCAGCTTGGTATCAGGGCCTGGGGCCAACGTCCTGACTTTC
TRBJ1-3,NA,TRBD1,TRBV7-2,CASSKDRAGGGNTIYF,TGTGCCAGCAGCAAAGACAGGGCCGGGGGAGGAAACACCATATATTTT
TRBJ1-1,NA,NA,TRBV5-1,CASSQRGKNTEAFF,TGCGCCAGCAGCCAGCGCGGCAAAAACACTGAAGCTTTCTTT
TRBJ1-2,NA,NA,TRBV4-3,CASSQYEGAGGYTF,TGCGCCAGCAGCCAATATGAGGGCGCTGGTGGCTACACCTTC
TRBJ2-1,NA,NA,TRBV5-1,CASTLFGGGGYNEQFF,TGCGCCAGCACTTTATTCGGGGGAGGTGGCTACAATGAGCAGTTCTTC
TRBJ2-3,NA,NA,TRBV30,CAWSGQGSRADTQYF,TGTGCCTGGAGTGGGCAGGGGTCTAGGGCAGATACGCAGTATTTT
TRBJ1-2,NA,NA,TRBV28,CASTTGNYGYTF,TGTGCCAGCACGACGGGAAACTATGGCTACACCTTC
TRBJ2-1,NA,TRBD2,TRBV27,CASTLETSGGGEQFF,TGTGCCAGCACCTTAGAGACTAGCGGGGGGGGTGAGCAGTTCTTC
TRBJ2-3,few,TRBD2,TRBV18,CASSPPSAGGRTDTQYF,TGTGCCAGCTCACCACCGAGCGCGGGGGGGCGGACAGATACGCAGTATTTT
TRBJ2-7,NA,TRBD2,TRBV5-1,CASSFGPQRGPYEQYF,TGCGCCAGCAGCTTTGGCCCTCAGCGGGGGCCTTACGAGCAGTACTTC
TRBJ1-1,NA,NA,TRBV6-5,CASSLNRARTEAFF,TGTGCCAGCAGCCTAAACAGGGCGAGAACTGAAGCTTTCTTT
TRBJ1-2,once,NA,TRBV6-1,CASSEAGLGRAGGYTF,TGTGCCAGCAGTGAAGCTGGATTAGGCAGGGCGGGTGGCTACACCTTC
TRBJ1-1,NA,NA,TRBV2,CASKDTVNTEAFF,TGTGCCAGCAAAGACACAGTGAACACTGAAGCTTTCTTT
TRBJ1-6,NA,NA,TRBV11-1,CASSLNNSPLHF,TGTGCCAGCAGCTTAAATAATTCACCCCTCCACTTT
TRBJ1-2,NA,NA,TRBV4-2,CASSLAQVTNYGYTF,TGTGCCAGCAGCTTGGCACAGGTAACTAACTATGGCTACACCTTC
TRBJ2-7,NA,NA,TRBV7-2,CASSLGNEQYF,TGTGCCAGCAGCTTGGGTAACGAGCAGTACTTC
TRBJ1-4,NA,NA,TRBV6-1,CASSEVNGSNEKLFF,TGTGCCAGCAGTGAAGTCAATGGGTCTAATGAAAAACTGTTTTTT
TRBJ1-2,NA,TRBD1,TRBV7-9,CASSFGTGGLNYGYTF,TGTGCCAGCAGCTTCGGGACAGGGGGCTTGAACTATGGCTACACCTTC
TRBJ1-3,NA,NA,TRBV5-1,CASSLDGNTGNTIYF,TGCGCCAGCAGCTTGGATGGGAATACTGGAAACACCATATATTTT
TRBJ2-3,NA,TRBD2,TRBV5-4,CASSPPTSGDTQYF,TGTGCCAGCAGCCCCCCGACTAGCGGAGATACGCAGTATTTT
TRBJ2-7,NA,NA,TRBV11-3,CASSSAGQYYEQYF,TGTGCCAGCAGCTCAGCCGGACAGTACTACGAGCAGTACTTC
TRBJ2-1,NA,NA,TRBV2,CACRMDPTSNEQFF,TGTGCCTGCCGTATGGACCCGACTAGCAATGAGCAGTTCTTC
TRBJ2-1,NA,NA,TRBV29-1,CSVRGGAFSYNEQFF,TGCAGCGTTCGGGGTGGGGCGTTCTCCTACAATGAGCAGTTCTTC
TRBJ2-7,NA,TRBD1,TRBV14,CASSQVPQGVEQYF,TGTGCCAGCAGCCAAGTGCCACAGGGGGTCGAGCAGTACTTC
TRBJ2-3,NA,TRBD2,TRBV11-2,CASSRLGLAGVSDTQYF,TGTGCCAGCAGCCGCCTGGGACTAGCGGGAGTATCAGATACGCAGTATTTT
TRBJ1-2,NA,TRBD1,TRBV16,CASSQSDRVKGYTF,TGTGCCAGCAGCCAATCGGACAGGGTAAAGGGCTACACCTTC
TRBJ2-2,NA,NA,TRBV7-9,CASSQAENTGELFF,TGTGCCAGCAGCCAGGCAGAAAACACCGGGGAGCTGTTTTTT
TRBJ2-7,NA,NA,TRBV7-2,CASSLDVGSYEQYF,TGTGCCAGCAGCTTAGACGTCGGCTCCTACGAGCAGTACTTC
TRBJ1-1,NA,NA,TRBV10-3,CAISDTRWGTEAFF,TGTGCCATCAGTGACACTCGCTGGGGCACTGAAGCTTTCTTT
TRBJ2-3,few,NA,TRBV4-1,CASSQDGFSTDTQYF,TGCGCCAGCAGCCAAGACGGGTTTAGCACAGATACGCAGTATTTT
TRBJ1-5,NA,NA,TRBV9,CASSVGGFNQPQHF,TGTGCCAGCAGCGTAGGCGGCTTCAATCAGCCCCAGCATTTT
TRBJ2-5,NA,TRBD2,TRBV30,CAWSANIGTSGGAVTQYF,TGTGCCTGGAGTGCCAACATCGGGACTAGCGGGGGGGCCGTGACCCAGTACTTC
TRBJ2-3,NA,NA,TRBV5-1,CASSLTTSSSTDTQYF,TGCGCCAGCAGCCTGACCACTAGCAGTAGCACAGATACGCAGTATTTT
TRBJ2-1,NA,NA,TRBV4-1,CASSHVQVNYNEQFF,TGCGCCAGCAGCCATGTCCAGGTCAACTACAATGAGCAGTTCTTC
TRBJ1-3,NA,NA,TRBV10-3,CAISERTDSGNTIYF,TGTGCCATCAGTGAGCGGACAGACTCTGGAAACACCATATATTTT
TRBJ2-5,NA,TRBD2,TRBV7-6,CASSLSGRGHQETQYF,TGTGCCAGCAGCCTCAGCGGGAGGGGTCACCAAGAGACCCAGTACTTC
TRBJ2-7,NA,NA,TRBV6-1,CASSEGSFSYEQYF,TGTGCCAGCAGTGAGGGCAGCTTCTCCTACGAGCAGTACTTC
TRBJ2-5,NA,TRBD2,TRBV10-3,CAISESPRTSGQETQYF,TGTGCCATCAGTGAGTCCCCAAGGACTAGCGGCCAAGAGACCCAGTACTTC
TRBJ1-1,NA,TRBD1,TRBV19,CASSDFRGYTEAFF,TGTGCCAGTAGTGACTTCAGGGGGTACACTGAAGCTTTCTTT
TRBJ1-6,few,TRBD1,TRBV30,CAGEILPGQGSGNSPLHF,TGTGCCGGAGAGATTCTCCCGGGACAGGGGTCGGGTAATTCACCCCTCCACTTT
TRBJ1-1,NA,NA,TRBV2,CASSVTEAFF,TGTGCCAGCAGTGTCACTGAAGCTTTCTTT
TRBJ2-7,NA,NA,TRBV19,CASSISWTGYEQYF,TGTGCCAGTAGTATTTCATGGACCGGATACGAGCAGTACTTC